Listed below are T cell receptor beta chains from one sample, sequenced in a study of T cells in Graves' hyperthyroidism and ophthalmopathy. TCRdb analysed the multiplex PCR reads with MiXCR anew, one entry per CDR3 protein. Found here are approximately 640,000 distinct CDR3 sequences, about 16% of them singletons; the top ten hold around 4%. The sequencing sample was made of blood. The receptors were gathered from a woman aged 30 to 39 with Graves' hyperthyroidism. CDR3s include the opening cysteine and the closing phenylalanine or tryptophan. Fields, in order: D gene, CDR3 length, V gene, J gene, clone size, CDR3 DNA, CDR3 protein. A D gene is named only where the DNA matches it firmly. Clone size is shown for a subset of rows, as once, few, many or a class of expanded clone.

NA	16	TRBV27	TRBJ2-7	many	TGTGCCAGCAGTTTATCGATCAGGACGGTCCGCTACGAGCAGTACTTC	CASSLSIRTVRYEQYF
NA	9	TRBV6-2/TRBV6-3	TRBJ2-7	few	TGTGCCAAGCCCTACGAGCAGTACTTC	CAKPYEQYF
NA	14	TRBV5-6	TRBJ1-6	NA	TGTGCCAGCAGCTTGGACAGCTATGATTCACCCCTCCACTTT	CASSLDSYDSPLHF
TRBD1	15	TRBV4-2	TRBJ2-7	few	TGTGCCAGCAGCCAAGATGGACAGGGCCCCTACGAGCAGTACTTC	CASSQDGQGPYEQYF
NA	14	TRBV29-1	TRBJ2-7	many	TGCAGCGTTGTCATTCAGGGAGGAGGGCGAGAGCAGTACTTC	CSVVIQGGGREQYF
NA	23	TRBV4-1	TRBJ2-1	NA	TGCGCCAGCAGCCAACGGGACAGGGGCTTGACTAGCGGGCCCTTGAGCTCCTACAATGAGCAGTTCTTC	CASSQRDRGLTSGPLSSYNEQFF
TRBD1	16	TRBV7-2	TRBJ2-3	many	TGTGCCAGCAGCACCCCGACAGGGCTGGGCACAGATACGCAGTATTTT	CASSTPTGLGTDTQYF
TRBD2	15	TRBV20-1	TRBJ2-1	many	TGCAGTGCAGACCCCCGGACTAGCGGTCACAATGAGCAGTTCTTC	CSADPRTSGHNEQFF
NA	14	TRBV5-1	TRBJ2-7	NA	TGCGCCAGCAGCTTGGACAGGGTCCCCTACGAGCAGTACTTC	CASSLDRVPYEQYF
NA	11	TRBV11-3	TRBJ1-5	many	TGTGCCAGCAGCTTAGGCTCGCCCCAGCATTTT	CASSLGSPQHF
TRBD1	14	TRBV12-5	TRBJ2-1	many	TGTGCTAGTGGCCTGACAGGGGGGGTCAATGAGCAGTTCTTC	CASGLTGGVNEQFF
NA	17	TRBV7-8	TRBJ1-5	many	TGTGCCAGCAGCGAATACTCGGGGCGGCGGACCAATCAGCCCCAGCATTTT	CASSEYSGRRTNQPQHF
TRBD1	12	TRBV9	TRBJ2-7	NA	TGTGCCAGCAGCGGACAGGGCCCCGAGCAGTACTTC	CASSGQGPEQYF
NA	12	TRBV19	TRBJ1-1	NA	TGTGCCAGTAGACAGGGAGGGCCTGAAGCTTTCTTT	CASRQGGPEAFF
NA	14	TRBV10-3	TRBJ1-1	many	TGTGCCATCCGAGCAACACAGGGTAACACTGAAGCTTTCTTT	CAIRATQGNTEAFF
NA	15	TRBV4-3	TRBJ2-7	NA	TGCGCCAGCAGCCCACATCGGGTGTTCTCCTACGAGCAGTACTTC	CASSPHRVFSYEQYF
NA	14	TRBV29-1	TRBJ1-2	NA	TGCAGCGTTGATAGGACGGACCTCAACTATGGCTACACCTTC	CSVDRTDLNYGYTF
TRBD2	17	TRBV13	TRBJ2-3	NA	TGTGCCAGCAGCCGGCCGGGACTAGCGGGCGGGTCAGATACGCAGTATTTT	CASSRPGLAGGSDTQYF
TRBD1	14	TRBV4-3	TRBJ1-2	NA	TGCGCCAGCAGCCTAGGACAGGGGTACTATGGCTACACCTTC	CASSLGQGYYGYTF
TRBD1	12	TRBV6-1	TRBJ1-4	few	TGTGCCAGCAGTTCGACAGGGGAAAAACTGTTTTTT	CASSSTGEKLFF
TRBD2	15	TRBV6-1	TRBJ2-7	many	TGTGCCAGCAGTGAAGCGCTTGCGGGGGGATACGAGCAGTACTTC	CASSEALAGGYEQYF
NA	14	TRBV19	TRBJ1-4	few	TGTGCCAGTAGTATGCGGGGGGCGGCGGAAAAACTGTTTTTT	CASSMRGAAEKLFF
NA	11	TRBV29-1	TRBJ1-3	NA	TGCAGCGCCGAACGGGGAAACACCATATATTTT	CSAERGNTIYF
NA	14	TRBV19	TRBJ2-3	few	TGTGCCAGTAGACTCCGACAGGGCACAGATACGCAGTATTTT	CASRLRQGTDTQYF
NA	15	TRBV28	TRBJ2-7	many	TGTGCCAGCCTTTCGACCGGGACCCCGCCCTACGAGCAGTACTTC	CASLSTGTPPYEQYF
NA	18	TRBV20-1	TRBJ2-7	NA	TGCAGTGCTAGGGGGGGTTTCTCCGAAAGCCCTGACTCCTACGAGCAGTACTTC	CSARGGFSESPDSYEQYF
TRBD2	16	TRBV6-2/TRBV6-3	TRBJ2-1	many	TGTGCCAGCAGTTACTCGGGACTAGCGGGTTACAATGAGCAGTTCTTC	CASSYSGLAGYNEQFF
TRBD1	17	TRBV7-8	TRBJ2-7	many	TGTGCCAGCAGCTTAGTGTTAGGGGGCCCTAGCTCCTACGAGCAGTACTTC	CASSLVLGGPSSYEQYF
TRBD2	14	TRBV2	TRBJ2-7	few	TGTGCCAGCAGTTCCCATGGGAGGGGATACGAGCAGTACTTC	CASSSHGRGYEQYF
TRBD1	13	TRBV28	TRBJ1-2	many	TGTGCCAGCAGCTACGGACAGGTCAATGGCTACACCTTC	CASSYGQVNGYTF
TRBD2	19	TRBV7-2	TRBJ2-3	many	TGTGCCAGCAGCTTAATAGGGAGCGGGAGGGCCCTCGGAACAGATACGCAGTATTTT	CASSLIGSGRALGTDTQYF
NA	13	TRBV7-2	TRBJ1-2	many	TGTGCCAGCAGCTCGGGGGCTTACTATGGCTACACCTTC	CASSSGAYYGYTF
NA	13	TRBV12-3/TRBV12-4	TRBJ1-4	many	TGTGCCAGCAGCCTTCGATCCGCGGAAAAACTGTTTTTT	CASSLRSAEKLFF
NA	12	TRBV12-3/TRBV12-4	TRBJ1-1	many	TGTGCCAGCAGTTTGGTCCGGATTGAAGCTTTCTTT	CASSLVRIEAFF
TRBD2	16	TRBV13	TRBJ2-7	few	TGTGCCAGCAGCTTAGGCTTGTTTGGGACTAGCTACGAGCAGTACTTC	CASSLGLFGTSYEQYF
NA	16	TRBV18	TRBJ1-5	NA	TGTGCCAGCTCACCGGACAGCCTTTATAGCAATCAGCCCCAGCATTTT	CASSPDSLYSNQPQHF
NA	17	TRBV11-2	TRBJ2-1	many	TGTGCCAGCAGCTTCGATGCAGTAGGGAGGGGGGACAATGAGCAGTTCTTC	CASSFDAVGRGDNEQFF
NA	14	TRBV20-1	TRBJ1-5	many	TGCAGTGCTCAATACGGGGGCGTCAATCAGCCCCAGCATTTT	CSAQYGGVNQPQHF
TRBD1	16	TRBV20-1	TRBJ1-2	many	TGCAGTGCTAGAGTAACAGTCTTGGGGACAGTCTATGGCTACACCTTC	CSARVTVLGTVYGYTF
TRBD1	15	TRBV5-1	TRBJ1-1	NA	TGCGCCAGCAGCTCAGACCGCAGGGGGTACACTGAAGCTTTCTTT	CASSSDRRGYTEAFF
TRBD1	16	TRBV6-1	TRBJ2-3	few	TGTGCCAGCCGTGGACAGGGGGCCCGCGGGTCAGATACGCAGTATTTT	CASRGQGARGSDTQYF
TRBD2	13	TRBV6-5	TRBJ2-1	few	TGTGCCAGTAGGACTAGCGGCTCCAATGAGCAGTTCTTC	CASRTSGSNEQFF
TRBD2	15	TRBV6-1	TRBJ2-5	NA	TGTGCCAGCACCCCTGCGACTAGCGCACAAGAGACCCAGTACTTC	CASTPATSAQETQYF
NA	15	TRBV6-1	TRBJ1-5	few	TGTGCCAGCAGTCGGACAGAATATAGCAATCAGCCCCAGCATTTT	CASSRTEYSNQPQHF
NA	13	TRBV2	TRBJ2-7	many	TGTGCCAGCAGTGGTACAAGCTCCTACGAGCAGTACTTC	CASSGTSSYEQYF
TRBD2	14	TRBV5-4	TRBJ2-4	few	TGTGCCAGCAGGTCGGGAGGGCCGGAAAACATTCAGTACTTC	CASRSGGPENIQYF
NA	13	TRBV4-3	TRBJ1-1	NA	TGCGCCAGCAGCCAAGATTGGGGGACTGAAGCTTTCTTT	CASSQDWGTEAFF
TRBD1	13	TRBV7-2	TRBJ1-2	few	TGTGCCGGCGGACAGGGACCCAACTATGGCTACACCTTC	CAGGQGPNYGYTF
NA	13	TRBV6-1	TRBJ2-7	many	TGTGCCAGCAGTGAATCAGCTTCCTACGAGCAGTACTTC	CASSESASYEQYF
TRBD2	17	TRBV25-1	TRBJ2-3	few	TGTGCCAGCAGTGAATACGGAAACGGGAGGGCCGGAGATACGCAGTATTTT	CASSEYGNGRAGDTQYF
TRBD1	15	TRBV7-2	TRBJ1-6	many	TGTGCCAGCAGCGCTGACAGGGTGAGGAATTCACCCCTCCACTTT	CASSADRVRNSPLHF
NA	14	TRBV5-1	TRBJ2-3	few	TGCGCCAGCAGCTTATCGGACAGTTTACATACGCAGTATTTT	CASSLSDSLHTQYF
TRBD2	14	TRBV7-2	TRBJ2-7	many	TGTGCCAGCAGCCTAAGACTAGCGGGAGATGAGCAGTACTTC	CASSLRLAGDEQYF
NA	13	TRBV9	TRBJ1-2	NA	TGTGCCAGCAGTGACGGGGGCGGCTATGGCTACACCTTC	CASSDGGGYGYTF
NA	14	TRBV7-9	TRBJ1-1	NA	TGTGCCAGCAGTACACAAGGACGGAACACTGAAGCTTTCTTT	CASSTQGRNTEAFF
TRBD1	14	TRBV20-1	TRBJ2-7	NA	TGCAGTGCTAGAGATCTGAGGGGGCTTTACGAGCAGTACTTC	CSARDLRGLYEQYF
NA	15	TRBV6-1	TRBJ2-7	many	TGTGCCAGCAGTGTCCGGATACCTGCCGCCTACGAGCAGTACTTC	CASSVRIPAAYEQYF
NA	13	TRBV5-1	TRBJ2-3	few	TGTGCCAGCAGCTTGGCCGATCGAGATACGCAGTATTTT	CASSLADRDTQYF
NA	18	TRBV28	TRBJ1-1	NA	TGTGCCAGCAGTTTGAGTGGGGTAGAGGTGGGACTGAACACTGAAGCTTTCTTT	CASSLSGVEVGLNTEAFF